The clone carrying this T cell receptor (beta chain) was counted once. The data were taken from a study of blood T cell repertoires in COVID-19. Here immunoSEQ multiplex PCR was the method, and the copy in TCRdb shows in-frame clones only, minus some. The repertoire includes 250,000 to 400,000 clones, almost 90% of them detected once, and 2.5% to 3.5% sits in the top ten. V lost 3 bases, J lost 0 bases, and 9 bases lay in between. CDR1 and CDR2 (germline): SGHKS, YYEKEE (reference sequence). This CDR3 contains 14 residues. This chain uses TRBV5-5 with TRBJ1-1; a possible D gene is TRBD1 (6 bases). The sequence was obtained from a woman younger than 45 with COVID-19, enrolled during active disease. The material sequenced was peripheral blood. The CDR3 here is CASSSGHMNTEAFF. CDR3 DNA sequence: TGTGCCAGCAGCTCGGGACACATGAACACTGAAGCTTTCTTT.